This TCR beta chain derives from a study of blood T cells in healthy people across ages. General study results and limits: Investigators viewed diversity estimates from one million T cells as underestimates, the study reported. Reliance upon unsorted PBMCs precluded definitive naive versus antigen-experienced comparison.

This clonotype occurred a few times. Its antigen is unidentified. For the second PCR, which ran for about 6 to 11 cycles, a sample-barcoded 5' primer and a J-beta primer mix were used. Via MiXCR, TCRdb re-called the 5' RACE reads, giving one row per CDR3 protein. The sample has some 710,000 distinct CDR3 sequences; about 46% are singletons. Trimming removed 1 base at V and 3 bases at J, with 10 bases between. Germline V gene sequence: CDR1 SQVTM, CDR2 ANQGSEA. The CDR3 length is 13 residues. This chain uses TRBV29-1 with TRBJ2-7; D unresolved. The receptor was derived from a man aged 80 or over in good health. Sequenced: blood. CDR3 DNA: TGCAGCGTTGAAGGTCAGAAAGACTACGAGCAGTACTTC. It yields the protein CSVEGQKDYEQYF.